The clone carrying this T cell receptor (beta chain) was counted between two and nine times. The antigen is undetermined. 13 Jbeta primers and 60 Vbeta primers were used for the PCR. Generated by immunoSEQ multiplex PCR, the TCRdb table keeps only in-frame clones and is missing some. The sample holds about 100,000 clones, 65% to 80% seen once. The sample originates from a study of cytomegalovirus exposure and HLA in healthy donors. Study-level findings and limits: Three CMV-associated chains were confirmed in vitro to be specific for CMV antigens. Across all donors, roughly uniform sequencing depth was an assumption of the presence/absence analyses. The study labeled 164 TCR beta chains cytomegalovirus-associated.

V lost 5 bases to trimming and J lost 9 bases, with 16 bases between them. CDR3 length: 13 amino acids. Per germline, CDR1 SEHNR and CDR2 FQNEAQ (reference sequence). The rearrangement links TRBV7-9 to TRBJ1-1, with D possibly matching TRBD1 (5 bases). The origin of this receptor is a woman aged 18-29 years in good health and CMV-seropositive. The specimen sequenced was PBMCs. CDR3 sequence reads: CASSRDSSSKAFF. The CDR3 nucleotides are TGTGCCAGCAGCCGAGACAGTTCCTCAAAAGCTTTCTTT.